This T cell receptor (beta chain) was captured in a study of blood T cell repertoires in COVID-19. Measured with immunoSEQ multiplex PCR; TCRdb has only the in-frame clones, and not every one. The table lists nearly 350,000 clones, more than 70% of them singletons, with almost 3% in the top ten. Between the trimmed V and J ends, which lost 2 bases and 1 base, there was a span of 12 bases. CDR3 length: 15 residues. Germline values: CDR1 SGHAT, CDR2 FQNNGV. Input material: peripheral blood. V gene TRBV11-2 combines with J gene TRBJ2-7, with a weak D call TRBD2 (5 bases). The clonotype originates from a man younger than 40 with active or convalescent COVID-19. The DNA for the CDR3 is TGTGCCAGCAGCTTATCCGGGGTAGGGTCCTACGAGCAGTACTTC. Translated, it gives CASSLSGVGSYEQYF.